Included here is one T cell receptor beta chain sequence, with context. It has no known antigen specificity. No base quality values were provided; no much bigger clone lies one nucleotide off. The identical CDR3 is also encoded by other nucleotide sequences in the sample. TCR CDR3 regions were amplified from genomic DNA by multiplex PCR using the deep immunoSEQ assay. Extracted genomic DNA from each cell subset was distributed evenly across all wells of several immunoSEQ 96-well plates, and each plate was treated as a replicate. Each replicate PCR for sorted subsets received around 0.2 ug genomic DNA, equal to 28,000 or so T cell genomes. Purified libraries were quantified with a Qubit 3.0 fluorometer, sized on a Bioanalyzer 2100, and re-quantified with the KAPA Library Quantification kit. A separate single-read 150-cycle Illumina NextSeq 550 flow cell was used to sequence each immunoSEQ 96-well plate. The authors' analysis ran thus. Because only junctional sequences without quality scores were contained in the immunoSEQ output, filtering matching that applied to full-length reads could not be performed. To assign V/J genes and CDR3, sequences were annotated against IMGT germline references using PyIR, a Python wrapper for IgBLAST v1.9. Reads with weak V/J assignments (E-value above 1e-6), missing CDR3, stop codons, out-of-frame junctions, or ambiguous translated residues were removed. V3J clonotypes were defined as sequences sharing the same inferred V gene, J gene, and CDR3 amino acid sequence. The percentage overlap between two repertoires was calculated by dividing the number of shared unique clonotypes by the size of the smaller repertoire. Three approaches were used to assess repertoire richness: RTK rarefaction, the Chao1 estimator, and Recon v2.1 estimates of unobserved clonotypes. Generation probabilities were computed with OLGA for all TCRbeta clonotypes obtained by the gDNA method from several donors. The source is immuneACCESS, and TCRdb retained only in-frame sequences with V and J called. Part of the clones is not carried over; for the studies checked, unresolved V genes explain less than half of this, and the remainder is unexplained. The DNA gave D and trimming, while V, J and clone size come from that table. This sample comprises some 680,000 clones, less than 80% of them detected only once. The top ten hold around 2% of the sample.

The record originates from a study of shared clonotypes between healthy human individuals (TCRdb year 2020). Describing the broader study: The cohort comprised a couple of women and a few men aged 18 to 49 years. Each donor's leukapheresis produced roughly between roughly 0.85 and 10 billion PBMCs. For each donor, CD4 naive and CD4 memory were each given three plates, CD8 naive was given two plates, and CD8 memory was given one plate. To increase sequencing depth and limit assay-specific biases, TCR repertoire library preparation and sequencing were carried out by different laboratories using diverse techniques. To estimate repertoire size and how much clonotype sharing occurs between individuals, the study deeply sequenced the blood TCR repertoires of several healthy adults.

Study-wide conclusions, independent of this receptor: Higher generation probabilities were observed for clonotypes shared by all four sorted-subset donors than for non-shared clonotypes. Estimated clonotype richness was generally larger for naive than for memory subsets. Incomplete sequencing was indicated by rarefaction of sorted-subset datasets, despite the large sequencing depth. Pairwise subsampling led to the expectation that sequencing depth would affect the degree of clonotype sharing among donors. Sampling was limited to blood, and TCR repertoires in tissue likely differ from TCR repertoires in blood. Across a handful of donors, approximately 5% of naive CD4, 3% to 3.5% of naive CD8, roughly 2.2% of memory CD4, and 0.4% of memory CD8 clonotypes were shared. Because the study included a small number of donors, the genetic and exposure-history diversity represented was limited.

The donors were healthy, HIV-negative adults with no recently reported acute infections or vaccinations. All donors were Caucasian adults living in Nashville, Tennessee, USA. CD4+ T cells were enriched through magnetic negative selection, after which naive cells were positively selected on CD45RA and the remaining negative fraction served as the memory subset. Blood was obtained by leukapheresis, after which PBMCs were separated by Ficoll-Histopaque density gradient centrifugation and cryopreserved in liquid nitrogen vapor phase. Analytical flow cytometry was used to check the purity and quantity of every magnetically sorted T cell population. Genomic DNA was isolated from each sorted fraction and quantified by UV absorbance on a Nanodrop 2000c. V lost 0 bases and J lost 3 bases, and the count of bases not matched to a germline gene is 4. Reading the germline V gene gives CDR1 SGDLS and CDR2 YYNGEE. Reading from cysteine to phenylalanine, the CDR3 counts 15 amino acids. Solely the CDR3 DNA is kept, with 45 bases framed from the first base.

The chain links TRBV9 with TRBJ2-3; a stretch of 7 junction bases matches TRBD2. This TCR derives from a woman in her twenties or thirties in good health. Sample: memory CD4+ T cells sorted from blood. This specimen's cell subset or site label, per the study, means: CD45RA-negative fraction. The CDR3: CASSVVGGSTDTQYF. The DNA sequence is as follows: TGTGCCAGCAGCGTAGTGGGAGGGAGTACAGATACGCAGTATTTT.